This T cell receptor (beta chain) was profiled in a study of post-analysis software for immune sequencing data. Study-wide points: Controls had lower frequencies than patients of four or five TRBV segments, which included TRBV5-6, TRBV5-1 and TRBV20-1.

Details on this clonotype: Its target is unknown.

Unique molecular identifiers were present in the TCR beta cDNA libraries. A single record per CDR3 protein comes from TCRdb applying MiXCR to the PCR reads. Found here are hundreds of thousands of distinct CDR3 sequences, roughly 38% of them singletons; the top ten hold 6% to 9%. The CDR3 spans 12 residues. From germline, CDR1 is KGHDR and CDR2 SFDVKD. V lost 3 bases and J lost 4, with 4 bases in between. The receptor was derived from a girl aged 2 to 9 with multiple sclerosis. This chain joins TRBV24-1 and TRBJ2-3, with no clear D. Sequenced: blood. The CDR3 spells CATSDEPDTQYF. The CDR3 DNA is TGTGCCACCAGTGATGAGCCAGATACGCAGTATTTT.